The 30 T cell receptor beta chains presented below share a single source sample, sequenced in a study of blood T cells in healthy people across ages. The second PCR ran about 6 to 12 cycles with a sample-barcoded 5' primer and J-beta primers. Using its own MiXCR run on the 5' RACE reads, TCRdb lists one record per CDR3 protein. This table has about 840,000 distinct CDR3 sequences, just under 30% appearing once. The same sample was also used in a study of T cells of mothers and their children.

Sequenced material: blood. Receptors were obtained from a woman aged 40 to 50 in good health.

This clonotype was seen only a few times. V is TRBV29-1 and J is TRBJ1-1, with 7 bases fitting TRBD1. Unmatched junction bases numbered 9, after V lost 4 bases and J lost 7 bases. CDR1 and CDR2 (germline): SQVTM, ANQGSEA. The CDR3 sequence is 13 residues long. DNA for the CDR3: TGCAGCGTTGTAGCAGGGGGAATACTTGAAGCTTTCTTT. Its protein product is CSVVAGGILEAFF.

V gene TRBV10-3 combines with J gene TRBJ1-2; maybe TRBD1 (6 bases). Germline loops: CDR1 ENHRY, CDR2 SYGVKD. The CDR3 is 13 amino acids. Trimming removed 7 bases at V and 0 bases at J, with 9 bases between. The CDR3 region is CAIKGGTNYGYTF. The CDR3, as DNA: TGTGCCATCAAGGGGGGGACTAACTATGGCTACACCTTC.

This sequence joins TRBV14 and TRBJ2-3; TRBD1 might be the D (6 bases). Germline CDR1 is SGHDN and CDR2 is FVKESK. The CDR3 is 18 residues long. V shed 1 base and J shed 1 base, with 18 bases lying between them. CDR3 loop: CASSQGSPGTTRTDTQYF. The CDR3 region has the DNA TGTGCCAGCAGCCAAGGAAGCCCCGGGACAACCCGCACAGATACGCAGTATTTT.

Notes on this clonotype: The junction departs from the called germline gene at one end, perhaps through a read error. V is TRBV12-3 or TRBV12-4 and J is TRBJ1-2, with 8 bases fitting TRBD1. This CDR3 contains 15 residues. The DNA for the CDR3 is TGTGCCCGCAGTTTGCTCTTCGGACAGGGTCATGGCTACACCTTC. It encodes CARSLLFGQGHGYTF.

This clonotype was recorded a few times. This chain's CDR3 is CASSYSRGKANEKLFF. As DNA, the CDR3 is TGTGCCAGCAGTTACTCGAGGGGGAAGGCTAATGAAAAACTGTTTTTT. The J gene is TRBJ1-4, the V gene TRBV6-5; TRBD1 is a possible D gene (6 bases). The ends were cut back, 0 bases at V and 3 bases at J, with 11 bases in the middle. This CDR3 contains 16 residues. Germline CDR1 and CDR2: MNHEY and SVGAGI.

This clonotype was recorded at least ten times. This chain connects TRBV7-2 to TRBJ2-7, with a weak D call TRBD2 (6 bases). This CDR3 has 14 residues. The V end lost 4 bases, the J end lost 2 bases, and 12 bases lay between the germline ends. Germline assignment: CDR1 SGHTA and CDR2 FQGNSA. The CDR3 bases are TGTGCCAGCAGCTCCCCGGGGGAACCCTACGAGCAGTACTTC. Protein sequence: CASSSPGEPYEQYF.

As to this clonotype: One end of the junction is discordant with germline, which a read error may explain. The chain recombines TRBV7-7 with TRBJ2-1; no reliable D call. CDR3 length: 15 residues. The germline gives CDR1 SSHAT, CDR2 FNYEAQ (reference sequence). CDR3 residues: CASSLGSGLYNEQFF. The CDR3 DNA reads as TGTGCTAGCAGCTTAGGTTCGGGCCTCTACAATGAGCAGTTCTTC.

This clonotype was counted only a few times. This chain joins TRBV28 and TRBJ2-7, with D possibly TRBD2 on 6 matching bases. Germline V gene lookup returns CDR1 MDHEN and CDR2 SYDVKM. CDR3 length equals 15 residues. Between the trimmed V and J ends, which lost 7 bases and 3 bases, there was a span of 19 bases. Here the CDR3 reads CASTGREVVSYEQYF. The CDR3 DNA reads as TGTGCCAGCACGGGCAGGGAGGTGGTCAGCTACGAGCAGTACTTC.

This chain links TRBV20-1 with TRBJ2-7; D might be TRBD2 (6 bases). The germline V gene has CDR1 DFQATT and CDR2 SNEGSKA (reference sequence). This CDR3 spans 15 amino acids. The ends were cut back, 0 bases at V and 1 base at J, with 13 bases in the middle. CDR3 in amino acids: CSARDPGAGSYEQYF. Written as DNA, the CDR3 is TGCAGTGCTAGAGATCCCGGTGCGGGGTCCTACGAGCAGTACTTC.

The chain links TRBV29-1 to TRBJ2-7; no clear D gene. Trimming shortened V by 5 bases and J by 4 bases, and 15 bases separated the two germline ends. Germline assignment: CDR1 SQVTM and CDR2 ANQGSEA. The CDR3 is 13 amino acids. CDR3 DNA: TGCAGCGTTCTGACGGGCGTTGGATACGAGCAGTACTTC. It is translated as CSVLTGVGYEQYF.

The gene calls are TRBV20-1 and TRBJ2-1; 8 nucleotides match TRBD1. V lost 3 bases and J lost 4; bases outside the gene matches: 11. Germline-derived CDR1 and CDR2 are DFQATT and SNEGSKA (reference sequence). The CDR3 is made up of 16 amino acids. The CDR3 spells CSASPRATGDYNEQFF. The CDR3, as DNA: TGCAGTGCTAGCCCCCGGGCGACAGGGGATTACAATGAGCAGTTCTTC.

CDR3 sequence (DNA): TGTGCCAGCAGTTTGCCCACTAGCGGGAGGTCATGGGAGGGCATTCAGTACTTC. Amino acids: CASSLPTSGRSWEGIQYF. This sequence joins TRBV28 and TRBJ2-4, with 12 nucleotides matching TRBD2. The J segment lost 9 bases and the V segment lost 3 bases, leaving 15 bases of the junction unmatched. This CDR3 region has 18 residues. From germline, CDR1 is MDHEN and CDR2 SYDVKM.

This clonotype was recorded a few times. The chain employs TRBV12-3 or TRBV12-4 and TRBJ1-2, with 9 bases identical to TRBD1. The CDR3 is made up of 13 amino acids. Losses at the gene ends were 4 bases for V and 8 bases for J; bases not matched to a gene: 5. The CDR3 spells CASSSHRGLGYTF. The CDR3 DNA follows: TGTGCCAGCAGTTCCCACAGGGGGCTAGGCTACACCTTC.

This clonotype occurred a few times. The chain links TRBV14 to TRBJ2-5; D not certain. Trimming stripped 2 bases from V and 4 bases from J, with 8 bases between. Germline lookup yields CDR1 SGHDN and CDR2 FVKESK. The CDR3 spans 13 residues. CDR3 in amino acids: CASSQLPIETQYF. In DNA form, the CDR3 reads TGTGCCAGCAGCCAACTCCCGATAGAGACCCAGTACTTC.

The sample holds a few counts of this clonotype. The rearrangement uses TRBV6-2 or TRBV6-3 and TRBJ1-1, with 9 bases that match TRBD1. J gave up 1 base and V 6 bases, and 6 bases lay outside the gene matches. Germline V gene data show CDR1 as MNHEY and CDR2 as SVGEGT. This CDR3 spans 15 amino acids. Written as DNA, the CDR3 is TGTGCCAGCAGGGGGACAGGGTTCGAGAACACTGAAGCTTTCTTT. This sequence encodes CASRGTGFENTEAFF.

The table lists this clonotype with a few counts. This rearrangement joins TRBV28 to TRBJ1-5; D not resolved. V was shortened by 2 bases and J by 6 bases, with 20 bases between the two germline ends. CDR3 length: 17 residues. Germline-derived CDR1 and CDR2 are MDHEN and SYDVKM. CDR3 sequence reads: CASSLRAVPRGSQPQHF. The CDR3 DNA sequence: TGTGCCAGCAGTTTAAGAGCGGTCCCCAGAGGGTCTCAGCCCCAGCATTTT.

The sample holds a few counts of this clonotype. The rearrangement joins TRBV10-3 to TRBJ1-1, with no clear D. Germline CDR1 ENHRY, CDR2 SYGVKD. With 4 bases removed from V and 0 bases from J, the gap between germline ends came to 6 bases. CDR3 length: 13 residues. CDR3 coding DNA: TGTGCCATCAGTGCCCAAGTGAACACTGAAGCTTTCTTT. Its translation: CAISAQVNTEAFF.

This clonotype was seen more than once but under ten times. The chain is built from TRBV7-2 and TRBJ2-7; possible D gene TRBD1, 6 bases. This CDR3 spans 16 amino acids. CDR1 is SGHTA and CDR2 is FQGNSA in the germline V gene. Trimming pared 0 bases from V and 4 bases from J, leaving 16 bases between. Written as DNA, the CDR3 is TGTGCCAGCAGCTTAGCGAGAGGGACAAGTACATACGAGCAGTACTTC. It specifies CASSLARGTSTYEQYF.

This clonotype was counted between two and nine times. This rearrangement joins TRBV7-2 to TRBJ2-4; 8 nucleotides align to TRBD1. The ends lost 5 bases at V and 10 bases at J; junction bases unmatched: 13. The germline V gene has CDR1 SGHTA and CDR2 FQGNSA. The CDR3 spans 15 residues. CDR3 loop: CASSPWGGTGGIQYF. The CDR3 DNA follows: TGTGCCAGCAGCCCGTGGGGCGGGACAGGTGGTATTCAGTACTTC.

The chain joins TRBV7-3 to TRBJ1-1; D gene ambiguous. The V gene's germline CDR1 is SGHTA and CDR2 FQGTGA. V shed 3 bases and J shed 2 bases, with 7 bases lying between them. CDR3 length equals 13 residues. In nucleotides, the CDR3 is TGTGCCAGCAGCTTCAGGAGCAACACTGAAGCTTTCTTT. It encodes CASSFRSNTEAFF.

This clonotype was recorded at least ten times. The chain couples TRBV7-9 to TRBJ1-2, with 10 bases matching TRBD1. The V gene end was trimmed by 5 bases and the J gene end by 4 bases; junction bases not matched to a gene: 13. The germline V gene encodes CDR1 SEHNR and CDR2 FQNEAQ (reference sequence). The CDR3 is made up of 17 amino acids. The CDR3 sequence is CASSRRDRGQEAYGYTF. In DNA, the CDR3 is TGTGCCAGCAGCCGCAGGGACAGGGGCCAGGAGGCCTATGGCTACACCTTC.

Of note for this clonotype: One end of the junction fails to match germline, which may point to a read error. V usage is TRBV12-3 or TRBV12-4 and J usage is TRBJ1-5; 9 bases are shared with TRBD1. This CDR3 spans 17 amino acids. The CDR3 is CASSPGEQGASNRPQHF. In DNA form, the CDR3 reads TGTGCCAGCAGTCCAGGAGAACAGGGGGCTAGCAATCGGCCCCAGCATTTT.

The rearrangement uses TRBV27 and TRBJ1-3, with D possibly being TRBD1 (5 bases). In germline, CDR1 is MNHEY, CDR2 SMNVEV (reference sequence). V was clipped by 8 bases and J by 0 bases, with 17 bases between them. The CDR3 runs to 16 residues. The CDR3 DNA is TGTGCCAGCGCCGCTTCGCGGGGGTACTCTGGAAACACCATATATTTT. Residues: CASAASRGYSGNTIYF.

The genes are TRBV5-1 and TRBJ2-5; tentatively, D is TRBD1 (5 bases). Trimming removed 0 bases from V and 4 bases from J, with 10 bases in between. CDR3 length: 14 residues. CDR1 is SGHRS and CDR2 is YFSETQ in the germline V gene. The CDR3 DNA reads TGCGCCAGCAGCTTGGCACAGGTAGGAGAGACCCAGTACTTC. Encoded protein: CASSLAQVGETQYF.

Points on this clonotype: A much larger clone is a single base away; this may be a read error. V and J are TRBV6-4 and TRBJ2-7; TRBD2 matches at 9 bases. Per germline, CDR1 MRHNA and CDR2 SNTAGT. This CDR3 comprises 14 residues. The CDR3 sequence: CASSPTSGSYEQCF. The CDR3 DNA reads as TGTGCCAGCAGCCCGACTAGCGGCTCCTACGAGCAGTGCTTC.

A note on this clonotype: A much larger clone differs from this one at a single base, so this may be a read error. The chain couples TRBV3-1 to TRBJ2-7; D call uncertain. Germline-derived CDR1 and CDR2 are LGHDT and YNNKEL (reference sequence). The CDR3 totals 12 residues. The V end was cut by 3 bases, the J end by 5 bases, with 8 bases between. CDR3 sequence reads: CASSQAFNEQYF. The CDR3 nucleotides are TGTGCCAGCAGCCAGGCCTTCAACGAGCAGTACTTC.

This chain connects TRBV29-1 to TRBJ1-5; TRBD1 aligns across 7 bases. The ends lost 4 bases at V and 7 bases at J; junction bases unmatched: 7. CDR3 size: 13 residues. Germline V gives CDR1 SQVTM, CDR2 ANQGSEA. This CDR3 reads CSVGETGSQPQHF. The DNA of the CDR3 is TGCAGCGTTGGGGAGACAGGGAGCCAGCCCCAGCATTTT.

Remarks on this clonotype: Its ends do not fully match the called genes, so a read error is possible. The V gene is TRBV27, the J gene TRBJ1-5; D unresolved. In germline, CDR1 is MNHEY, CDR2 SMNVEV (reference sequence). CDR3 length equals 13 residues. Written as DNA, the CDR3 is TGTGCCGGCAGCCGCGGACCGAATCAGCCCCAGCATTTT. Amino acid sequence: CAGSRGPNQPQHF.

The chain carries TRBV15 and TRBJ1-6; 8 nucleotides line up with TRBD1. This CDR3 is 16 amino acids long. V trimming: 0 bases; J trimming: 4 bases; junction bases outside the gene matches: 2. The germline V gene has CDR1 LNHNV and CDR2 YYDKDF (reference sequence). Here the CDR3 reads CATSRDRTGYNSPLHF. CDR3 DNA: TGTGCCACCAGCAGAGACAGGACAGGGTATAATTCACCCCTCCACTTT.

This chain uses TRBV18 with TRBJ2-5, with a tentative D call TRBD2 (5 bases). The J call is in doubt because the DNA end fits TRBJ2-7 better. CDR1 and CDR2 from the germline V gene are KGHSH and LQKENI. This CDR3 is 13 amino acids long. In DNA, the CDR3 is TGTGCCAGCTCACCAGGGAGCGAGGGCGAGCAGTACTTC. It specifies CASSPGSEGEQYF.